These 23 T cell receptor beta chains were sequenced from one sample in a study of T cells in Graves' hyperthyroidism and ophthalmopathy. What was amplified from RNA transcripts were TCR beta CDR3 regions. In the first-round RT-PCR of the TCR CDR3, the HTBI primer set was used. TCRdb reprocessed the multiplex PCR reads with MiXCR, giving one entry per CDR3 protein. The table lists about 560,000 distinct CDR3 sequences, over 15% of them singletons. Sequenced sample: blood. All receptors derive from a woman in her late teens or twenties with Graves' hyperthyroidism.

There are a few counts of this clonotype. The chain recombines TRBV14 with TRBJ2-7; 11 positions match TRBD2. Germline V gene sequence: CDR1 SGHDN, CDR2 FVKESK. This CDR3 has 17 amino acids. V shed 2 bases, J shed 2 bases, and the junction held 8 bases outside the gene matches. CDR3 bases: TGTGCCAGCAGCCAAAATAGCGGGAGGGCCAACGCCTACGAGCAGTACTTC. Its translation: CASSQNSGRANAYEQYF. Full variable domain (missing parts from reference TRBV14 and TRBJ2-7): EAGVTQFPSHSVIEKGQTVTLRCDPISGHDNLYWYRRVMGKEIKFLLHFVKESKQDESGMPNNRFLAERTGGTYSTLKVQPAELEDSGVYFCASSQNSGRANAYEQYFGPGTRLTVT.

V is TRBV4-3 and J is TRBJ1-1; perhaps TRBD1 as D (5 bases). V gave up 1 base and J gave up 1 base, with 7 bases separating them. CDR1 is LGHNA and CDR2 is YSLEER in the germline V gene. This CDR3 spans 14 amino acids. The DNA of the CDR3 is TGCGCCAGCAGCCAAGCAGGGACGAACACTGAAGCTTTCTTT. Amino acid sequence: CASSQAGTNTEAFF.

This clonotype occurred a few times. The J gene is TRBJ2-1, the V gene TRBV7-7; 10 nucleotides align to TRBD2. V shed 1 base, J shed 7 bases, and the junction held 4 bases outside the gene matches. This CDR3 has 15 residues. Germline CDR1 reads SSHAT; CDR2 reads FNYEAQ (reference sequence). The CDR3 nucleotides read TGTGCCAGCAGCTTAGGTCCTAGCGGGAGTAATGAGCAGTTCTTC. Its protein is CASSLGPSGSNEQFF.

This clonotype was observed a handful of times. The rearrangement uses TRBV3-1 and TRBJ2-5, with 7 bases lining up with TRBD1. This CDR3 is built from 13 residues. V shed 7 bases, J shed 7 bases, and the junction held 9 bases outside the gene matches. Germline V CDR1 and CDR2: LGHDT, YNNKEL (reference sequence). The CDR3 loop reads CASNHDRVGTQYF. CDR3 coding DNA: TGTGCCAGCAATCACGACAGGGTCGGGACCCAGTACTTC.

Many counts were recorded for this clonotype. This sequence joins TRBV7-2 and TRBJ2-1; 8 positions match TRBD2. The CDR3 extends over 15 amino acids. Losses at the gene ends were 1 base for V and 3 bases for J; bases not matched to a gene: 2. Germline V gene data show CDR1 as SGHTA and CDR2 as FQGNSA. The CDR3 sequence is CASSLGLAYYNEQFF. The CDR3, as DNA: TGTGCCAGCAGCTTAGGACTAGCGTACTACAATGAGCAGTTCTTC.

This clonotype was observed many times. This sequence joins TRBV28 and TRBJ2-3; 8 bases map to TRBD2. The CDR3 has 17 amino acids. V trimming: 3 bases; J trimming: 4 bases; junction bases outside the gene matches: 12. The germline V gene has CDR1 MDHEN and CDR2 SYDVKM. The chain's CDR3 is CASSFVVAGGVADTQYF. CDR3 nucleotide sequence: TGTGCCAGCAGTTTTGTAGTTGCGGGAGGCGTCGCAGATACGCAGTATTTT.

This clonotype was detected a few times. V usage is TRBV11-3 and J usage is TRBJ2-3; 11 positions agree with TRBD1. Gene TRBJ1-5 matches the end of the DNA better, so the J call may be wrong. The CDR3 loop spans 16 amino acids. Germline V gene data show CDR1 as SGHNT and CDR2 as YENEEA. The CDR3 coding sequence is TGTGCCAGCAGCCCCGGGACAGGGGGATTGACAGATACGCAGCATTTT. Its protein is CASSPGTGGLTDTQHF.

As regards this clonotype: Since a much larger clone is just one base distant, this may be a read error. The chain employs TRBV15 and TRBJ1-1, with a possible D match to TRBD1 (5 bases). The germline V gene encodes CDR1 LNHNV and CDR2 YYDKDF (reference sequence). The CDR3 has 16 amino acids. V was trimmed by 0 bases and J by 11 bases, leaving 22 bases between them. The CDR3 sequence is CATSRDPHWRGVLAFF. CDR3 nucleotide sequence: TGTGCCACCAGCAGAGATCCCCATTGGAGGGGTGTTCTGGCTTTCTTT.

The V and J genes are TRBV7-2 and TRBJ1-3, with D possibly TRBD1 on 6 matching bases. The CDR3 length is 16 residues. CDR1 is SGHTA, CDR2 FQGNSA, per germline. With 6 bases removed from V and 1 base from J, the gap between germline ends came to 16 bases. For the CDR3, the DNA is TGTGCCAGCAGTCACCCAGGGGTCTTATCTGGAAACACCATATATTTT. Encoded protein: CASSHPGVLSGNTIYF.

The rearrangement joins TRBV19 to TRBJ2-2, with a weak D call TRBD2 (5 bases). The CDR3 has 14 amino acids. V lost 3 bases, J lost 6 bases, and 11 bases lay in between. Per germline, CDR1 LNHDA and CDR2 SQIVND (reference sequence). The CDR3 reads CASSMGPAAGELFF. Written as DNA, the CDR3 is TGTGCCAGTAGTATGGGTCCAGCGGCCGGGGAGCTGTTTTTT.

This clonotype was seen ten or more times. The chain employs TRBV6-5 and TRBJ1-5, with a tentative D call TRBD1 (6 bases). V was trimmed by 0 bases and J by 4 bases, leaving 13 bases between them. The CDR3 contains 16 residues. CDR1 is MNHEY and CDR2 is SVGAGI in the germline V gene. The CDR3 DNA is TGTGCCAGCAGTTACTCGTACAGGGAGAGGAATCAGCCCCAGCATTTT. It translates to CASSYSYRERNQPQHF.

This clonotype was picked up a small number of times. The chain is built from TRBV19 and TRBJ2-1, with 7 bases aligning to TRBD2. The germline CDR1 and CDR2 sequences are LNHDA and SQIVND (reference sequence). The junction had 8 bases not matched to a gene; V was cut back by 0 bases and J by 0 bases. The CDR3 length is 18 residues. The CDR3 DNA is TGTGCCAGTAGTATAGATCCTTTTCGCGGGAGCTCCTACAATGAGCAGTTCTTC. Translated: CASSIDPFRGSSYNEQFF.

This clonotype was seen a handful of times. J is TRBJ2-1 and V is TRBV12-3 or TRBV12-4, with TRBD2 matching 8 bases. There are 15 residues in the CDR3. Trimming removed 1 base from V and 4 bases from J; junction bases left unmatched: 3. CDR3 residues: CASSLGSGRYNEQFF. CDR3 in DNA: TGTGCCAGCAGTTTAGGGAGCGGGAGATACAATGAGCAGTTCTTC.

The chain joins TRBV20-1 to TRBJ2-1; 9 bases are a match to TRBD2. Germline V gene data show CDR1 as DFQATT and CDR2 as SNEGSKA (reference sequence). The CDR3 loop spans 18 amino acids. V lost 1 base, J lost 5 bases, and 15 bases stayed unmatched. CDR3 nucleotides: TGCAGTGCTAGAGGCCGGGGGGGAGCGGGGGGATCCCACAATGAGCAGTTCTTC. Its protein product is CSARGRGGAGGSHNEQFF.

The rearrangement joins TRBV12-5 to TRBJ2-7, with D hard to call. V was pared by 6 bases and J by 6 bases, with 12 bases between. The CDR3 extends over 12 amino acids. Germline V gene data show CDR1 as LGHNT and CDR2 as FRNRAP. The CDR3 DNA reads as TGTGCTAGTGGGATAAGGGATTCCGAGCAGTACTTC. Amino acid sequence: CASGIRDSEQYF.

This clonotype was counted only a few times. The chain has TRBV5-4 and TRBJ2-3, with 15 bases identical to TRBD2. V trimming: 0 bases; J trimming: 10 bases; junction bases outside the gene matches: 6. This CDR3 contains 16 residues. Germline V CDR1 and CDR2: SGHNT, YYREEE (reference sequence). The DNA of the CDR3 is TGTGCCAGCAGCTTGGGGACTAGCGGGGGGGCCGTCTCGCAGTATTTT. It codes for CASSLGTSGGAVSQYF.

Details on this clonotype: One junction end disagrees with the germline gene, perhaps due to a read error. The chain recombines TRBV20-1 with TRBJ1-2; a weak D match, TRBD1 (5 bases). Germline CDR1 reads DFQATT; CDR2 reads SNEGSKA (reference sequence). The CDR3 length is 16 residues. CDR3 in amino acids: CSTRGEPSLTGYGYTF. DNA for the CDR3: TGCAGTACTAGAGGGGAGCCCTCGTTAACTGGCTATGGCTACACCTTC.

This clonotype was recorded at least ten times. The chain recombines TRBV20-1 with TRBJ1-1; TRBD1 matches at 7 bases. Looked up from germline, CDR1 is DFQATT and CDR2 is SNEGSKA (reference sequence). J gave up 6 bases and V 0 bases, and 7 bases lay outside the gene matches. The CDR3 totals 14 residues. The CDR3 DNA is TGCAGTGCTAGAGATGTGGGCAGGGGGGCTGAAGCTTTCTTT. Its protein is CSARDVGRGAEAFF.

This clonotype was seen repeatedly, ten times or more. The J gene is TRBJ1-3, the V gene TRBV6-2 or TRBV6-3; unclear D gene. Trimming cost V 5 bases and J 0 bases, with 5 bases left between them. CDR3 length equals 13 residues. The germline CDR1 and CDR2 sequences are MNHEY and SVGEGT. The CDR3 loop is CASSLNSGNTIYF. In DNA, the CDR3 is TGTGCCAGCAGTCTCAACTCTGGAAACACCATATATTTT.

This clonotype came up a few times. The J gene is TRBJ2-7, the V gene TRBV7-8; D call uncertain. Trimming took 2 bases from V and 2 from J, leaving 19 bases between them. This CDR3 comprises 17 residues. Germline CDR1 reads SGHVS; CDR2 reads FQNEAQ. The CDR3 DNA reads TGTGCCAGCAGCTTAAGAGGACGGAAGGTGTTTACCTACGAGCAGTACTTC. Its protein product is CASSLRGRKVFTYEQYF.

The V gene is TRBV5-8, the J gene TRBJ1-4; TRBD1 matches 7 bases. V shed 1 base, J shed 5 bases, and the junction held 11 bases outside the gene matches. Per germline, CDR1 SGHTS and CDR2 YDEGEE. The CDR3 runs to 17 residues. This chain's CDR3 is CASSLKLWAGGNEKLFF. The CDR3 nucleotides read TGTGCCAGCAGCTTGAAGCTGTGGGCAGGGGGGAATGAAAAACTGTTTTTT.

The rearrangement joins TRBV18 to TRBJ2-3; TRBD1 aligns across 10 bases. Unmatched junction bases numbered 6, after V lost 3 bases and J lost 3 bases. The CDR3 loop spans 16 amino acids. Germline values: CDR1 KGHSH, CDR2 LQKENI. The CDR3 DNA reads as TGTGCCAGCTCACCGGGGACAGGGGCCGGGACAGATACGCAGTATTTT. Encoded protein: CASSPGTGAGTDTQYF.

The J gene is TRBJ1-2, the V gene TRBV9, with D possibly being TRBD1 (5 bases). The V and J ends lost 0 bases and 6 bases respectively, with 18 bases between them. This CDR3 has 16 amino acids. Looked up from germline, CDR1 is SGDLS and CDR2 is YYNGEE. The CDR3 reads CASSVVPGPGWDGYTF. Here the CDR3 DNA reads TGTGCCAGCAGCGTAGTACCGGGACCTGGTTGGGATGGCTACACCTTC.